These 18 T cell receptor beta chains originate from one sample sequenced in a study of blood T cell repertoires in COVID-19. TCRdb's table, derived via immunoSEQ multiplex PCR, lists solely in-frame clones and lacks some. The sample lists about 190,000 clones, about 90% occurring once. The specimen sequenced was peripheral blood. The receptors stem from a middle-aged man with acute or convalescent COVID-19.

V gene TRBV28 combines with J gene TRBJ2-2, with 7 bases that match TRBD1. J gave up 1 base and V 6 bases, and 5 bases lay outside the gene matches. This CDR3 spans 15 amino acids. Germline CDR1 reads MDHEN; CDR2 reads SYDVKM. CDR3 region: CASSGTDWNTGELFF. CDR3 sequence (DNA): TGTGCCAGCAGCGGGACAGACTGGAACACCGGGGAGCTGTTTTTT.

This chain uses TRBV28 with TRBJ2-5, with 8 bases matching TRBD2. This CDR3 contains 15 residues. The V gene's germline CDR1 is MDHEN and CDR2 SYDVKM. V dropped 3 bases and J dropped 5; count of bases not matched to a gene: 8. The CDR3 protein is CASSFLAGGGETQYF. As DNA, the CDR3 is TGTGCCAGCAGTTTTCTGGCGGGAGGAGGGGAGACCCAGTACTTC.

The V call is TRBV7-9, the J call TRBJ1-4, with D unclear. Trimming pared 1 base from V and 4 bases from J, leaving 13 bases between. The CDR3 runs to 16 residues. Germline values: CDR1 SEHNR, CDR2 FQNEAQ (reference sequence). CDR3: CASSLVRGTNNEKLFF. CDR3 DNA sequence: TGTGCCAGCAGCTTAGTTCGGGGTACAAATAATGAAAAACTGTTTTTT.

The V and J genes are TRBV2 and TRBJ1-4; a possible D gene is TRBD1 (6 bases). The CDR3 runs to 17 residues. Germline V gene sequence: CDR1 SNHLY, CDR2 FYNNEI. Trimming removed 6 bases from V and 0 bases from J, with 17 bases in between. CDR3 nucleotide sequence: TGTGCCAGCAGATCTCCGGCCTCAGGGGCAACTAATGAAAAACTGTTTTTT. Protein: CASRSPASGATNEKLFF.

This chain joins TRBV9 and TRBJ2-3; D ambiguous. V was cut by 0 bases and J by 3 bases, with 2 bases left in between. Germline CDR1 SGDLS, CDR2 YYNGEE. The CDR3 totals 12 residues. Written as DNA, the CDR3 is TGTGCCAGCAGCGTAGCAACAGATACGCAGTATTTT. Its protein is CASSVATDTQYF.

The chain has TRBV3-1 (or the pseudogene TRBV3-2) and TRBJ1-3, with D possibly being TRBD1 (6 bases). V lost 1 base, J lost 2 bases, and 9 bases lay in between. CDR3 length: 15 residues. Germline CDR1 and CDR2: LGHDT and YNNKEL (reference sequence). The CDR3 DNA reads TGTGCCAGCAGCCAAGTGGCAGGGGCTGGAAACACCATATATTTT. Protein sequence: CASSQVAGAGNTIYF.

The chain carries TRBV5-3 and TRBJ2-5; possible D gene TRBD2, 6 bases. TRBV5-3 is filed as an ORF, its function uncertain. The CDR3 runs to 14 residues. Trimming pared 1 base from V and 1 base from J, leaving 8 bases between. The CDR3 here is CARSLRGLQETQYF. The CDR3 bases are TGTGCCAGAAGCTTGCGGGGACTCCAAGAGACCCAGTACTTC.

This rearrangement joins TRBV19 to TRBJ1-5; D might be TRBD1 (6 bases). The CDR3 has 15 residues. Trimming stripped 1 base from V and 3 bases from J, with 10 bases between. Per the germline V gene, CDR1 is LNHDA and CDR2 is SQIVND (reference sequence). CDR3 nucleotides: TGTGCCAGTAGTATAGTTGGGGACAACAATCAGCCCCAGCATTTT. This codes for CASSIVGDNNQPQHF.

V and J are TRBV18 and TRBJ1-3; possibly TRBD1 for D (5 bases). CDR1 and CDR2 (germline): KGHSH, LQKENI. The CDR3 has 16 residues. Trimming removed 3 bases at V and 2 bases at J, with 14 bases between. The DNA of the CDR3 is TGTGCCAGCTCACCGTCTACAGGATTGACTGGAAACACCATATATTTT. Encoded protein: CASSPSTGLTGNTIYF.

The V and J genes are TRBV3-1 (or the pseudogene TRBV3-2) and TRBJ2-2; no clear D. The length of the CDR3 is 16 residues. Looked up from germline, CDR1 is LGHDT and CDR2 is YNNKEL (reference sequence). Trimming pared 1 base from V and 2 bases from J, leaving 11 bases between. CDR3 residues: CASSQGLQSNTGELFF. In DNA, the CDR3 is TGTGCCAGCAGCCAAGGATTACAGTCAAACACCGGGGAGCTGTTTTTT.

The genes are TRBV6-2 or TRBV6-3 and TRBJ2-7; TRBD2 is a possible D gene (7 bases). The CDR3 runs to 13 residues. The germline gives CDR1 MNHEY, CDR2 SVGEGT. V gave up 2 bases and J gave up 6 bases, with 11 bases separating them. CDR3 nucleotide sequence: TGTGCCAGCAGTTACGGGGGGGCAGGCGAGCAGTACGTC. Translation: CASSYGGAGEQYV.

The chain combines TRBV9 with TRBJ2-5; maybe TRBD2 (5 bases). CDR3 length: 14 amino acids. CDR1 is SGDLS, CDR2 YYNGEE, per germline. V lost 3 bases and J lost 4, with 13 bases in between. CDR3 sequence (DNA): TGTGCCAGCAGCGAGAGGGCGAGTCCAGAGACCCAGTACTTC. Translated, it gives CASSERASPETQYF.

The chain has TRBV6-5 and TRBJ1-5; D is unresolved. V was cut by 6 bases and J by 0 bases, with 9 bases left in between. Germline CDR1 MNHEY, CDR2 SVGAGI. The CDR3 is 14 amino acids. The CDR3 sequence is CASSSSYSNQPQHF. DNA of the CDR3: TGTGCCAGCAGCTCCAGTTATAGCAATCAGCCCCAGCATTTT.

This chain joins TRBV10-2 and TRBJ2-5, with 7 bases fitting TRBD1. After removal of 6 bases from V and 3 bases from J, the junction contained 7 bases not matched to a gene. The CDR3 runs to 14 residues. Germline-derived CDR1 and CDR2 are WSHSY and SAAADI. CDR3 amino acids: CASRPDRVKETQYF. Written as DNA, the CDR3 is TGCGCCAGCAGACCAGACAGGGTCAAAGAGACCCAGTACTTC.

CDR3 sequence reads: CASSDSPLNTEAFF. CDR3 DNA sequence: TGTGCCAGCAGTGACAGTCCCTTGAACACTGAAGCTTTCTTT. This sequence joins TRBV2 and TRBJ1-1; D gene uncertain. V dropped 3 bases and J dropped 0 bases, with 8 bases sitting between them. CDR1 and CDR2 from the germline V gene are SNHLY and FYNNEI. CDR3 length: 14 amino acids.

The V call is TRBV7-6, the J call TRBJ1-2; possibly TRBD1 for D (5 bases). The CDR3 totals 16 residues. The germline V and J ends were trimmed by 1 base and 13 bases, with 25 bases remaining between them. Germline values: CDR1 SGHVS, CDR2 FNYEAQ. Here the CDR3 DNA reads TGTGCCAGCAGCTTAGGACGGGGTCGGGGCGGGGGGAGCTGCACCTTC. Protein sequence: CASSLGRGRGGGSCTF.

V is TRBV28 and J is TRBJ2-1, with 12 bases aligning to TRBD2. From germline, CDR1 is MDHEN and CDR2 SYDVKM. The ends lost 5 bases at V and 8 bases at J; junction bases unmatched: 7. The CDR3 is 15 residues long. The CDR3: CASSLGLAGLYEQFF. The DNA for the CDR3 is TGTGCCAGCAGTCTCGGACTAGCGGGGCTGTATGAGCAGTTCTTC.

The chain has TRBV7-2 and TRBJ1-6, with 7 bases lining up with TRBD1. This CDR3 spans 14 amino acids. V dropped 5 bases and J dropped 6; count of bases not matched to a gene: 4. Per germline, CDR1 SGHTA and CDR2 FQGNSA. The CDR3 region is CASSLRDSNSPLHF. CDR3 DNA sequence: TGTGCCAGCAGCCTCCGGGACAGTAATTCACCCCTCCACTTT.